These 6 T cell receptor beta chains share one sample of origin, sequenced in a study of blood T cell repertoires in COVID-19. Clones were sequenced by immunoSEQ multiplex PCR, and TCRdb holds only the in-frame ones, with some missing. The sample yields under 200,000 clones, just over 90% seen once. The material sequenced was peripheral blood. All receptors come from a man between 18 and 35 years old with COVID-19, enrolled during active disease.

The chain carries TRBV28 and TRBJ2-7, with D maybe TRBD1 (6 bases). This CDR3 contains 17 residues. V lost 3 bases to trimming and J lost 4 bases, with 22 bases between them. CDR1 and CDR2 from the germline V gene are MDHEN and SYDVKM. The CDR3 DNA follows: TGTGCCAGCAGTTTTAATGGACTTCGCCAGGGGAGATACGAGCAGTACTTC. It is translated as CASSFNGLRQGRYEQYF.

This clone was picked up one time. The chain links TRBV10-1 to TRBJ1-3; D is unresolved. The CDR3 consists of 12 residues. Germline loops: CDR1 WNHNN, CDR2 SYGVQD (reference sequence). V lost 7 bases and J 4 bases, leaving 8 bases between the germline ends. The CDR3 DNA is TGCGCCAGCATGAGTGTCGGAAACACCATATATTTT. It translates to CASMSVGNTIYF.

This chain uses TRBV7-2 with TRBJ2-2; weak D call: TRBD2 (5 bases). The ends were cut back, 2 bases at V and 3 bases at J, with 13 bases in the middle. This CDR3 is 16 amino acids long. Germline CDR1 and CDR2: SGHTA and FQGNSA. The DNA for the CDR3 is TGTGCCAGCAGCTTATGGACGGGGAGCTACACCGGGGAGCTGTTTTTT. Translated, it gives CASSLWTGSYTGELFF.

The genes are TRBV3-1 (or the pseudogene TRBV3-2) and TRBJ2-1; 16 positions agree with TRBD2. Trimming cost V 5 bases and J 7 bases; bases outside gene matches: 17. The CDR3 extends over 20 amino acids. Germline V gene sequence: CDR1 LGHDT, CDR2 YNNKEL (reference sequence). The CDR3: CASSFRTGTSGRVSWNEQFF. CDR3 sequence (DNA): TGTGCCAGCAGCTTTCGAACCGGGACTAGCGGGAGGGTATCATGGAATGAGCAGTTCTTC.

The chain is built from TRBV14 and TRBJ2-7; 16 bases match TRBD2. The V gene end was trimmed by 2 bases and the J gene end by 0 bases; junction bases not matched to a gene: 4. Germline values: CDR1 SGHDN, CDR2 FVKESK. This CDR3 is built from 18 residues. CDR3 sequence: CASSQLGLAGGLSYEQYF. CDR3 in DNA: TGTGCCAGCAGCCAACTGGGACTAGCGGGAGGGCTCTCCTACGAGCAGTACTTC.

J is TRBJ1-1 and V is TRBV9; D gene ambiguous. Germline loops: CDR1 SGDLS, CDR2 YYNGEE. The V end was cut by 6 bases, the J end by 3 bases, with 9 bases between. The CDR3 spans 12 residues. The CDR3 DNA is TGTGCCAGCACAAGGAGGGACACTGAAGCTTTCTTT. It yields the protein CASTRRDTEAFF.